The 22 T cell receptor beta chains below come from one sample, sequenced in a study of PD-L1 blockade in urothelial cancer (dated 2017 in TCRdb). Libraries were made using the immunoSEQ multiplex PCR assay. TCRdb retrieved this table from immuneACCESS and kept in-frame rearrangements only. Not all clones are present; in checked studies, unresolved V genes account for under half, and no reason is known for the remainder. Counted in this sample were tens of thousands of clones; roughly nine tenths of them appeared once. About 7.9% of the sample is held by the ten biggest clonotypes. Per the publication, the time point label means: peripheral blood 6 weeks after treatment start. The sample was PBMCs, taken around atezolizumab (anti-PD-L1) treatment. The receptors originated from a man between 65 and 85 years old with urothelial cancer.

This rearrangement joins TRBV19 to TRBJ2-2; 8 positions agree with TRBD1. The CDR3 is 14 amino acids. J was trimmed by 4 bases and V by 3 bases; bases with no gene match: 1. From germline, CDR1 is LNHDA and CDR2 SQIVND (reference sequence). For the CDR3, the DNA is TGTGCCAGTAGTATGACAGGGGCCACCGGGGAGCTGTTTTTT. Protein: CASSMTGATGELFF.

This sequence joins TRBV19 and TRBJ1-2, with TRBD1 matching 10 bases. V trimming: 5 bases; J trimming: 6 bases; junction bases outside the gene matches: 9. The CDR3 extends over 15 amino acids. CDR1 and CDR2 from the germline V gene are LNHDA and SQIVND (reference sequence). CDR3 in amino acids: CASSPHSGTGDGYTF. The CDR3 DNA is TGTGCCAGTAGTCCGCACTCCGGGACAGGGGATGGCTACACCTTC.

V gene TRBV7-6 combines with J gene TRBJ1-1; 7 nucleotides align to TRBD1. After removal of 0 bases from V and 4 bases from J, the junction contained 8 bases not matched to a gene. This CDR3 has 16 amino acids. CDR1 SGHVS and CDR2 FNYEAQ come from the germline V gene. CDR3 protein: CASSLAATGMITEAFF. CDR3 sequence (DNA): TGTGCCAGCAGCTTAGCGGCGACAGGGATGATCACTGAAGCTTTCTTT.

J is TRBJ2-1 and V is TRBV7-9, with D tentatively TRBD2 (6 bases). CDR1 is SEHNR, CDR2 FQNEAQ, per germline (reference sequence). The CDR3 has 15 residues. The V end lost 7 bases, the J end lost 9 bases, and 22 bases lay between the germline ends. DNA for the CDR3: TGTGCCAGCATCGGGACTCCGACCGACCGGGCTGAGCAGTTCTTC. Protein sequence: CASIGTPTDRAEQFF.

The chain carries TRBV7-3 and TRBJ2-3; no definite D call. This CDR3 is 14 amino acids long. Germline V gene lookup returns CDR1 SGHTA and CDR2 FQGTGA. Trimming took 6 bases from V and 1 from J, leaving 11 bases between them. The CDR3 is CASRPGAGTDTQYF. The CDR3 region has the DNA TGTGCCAGCAGGCCCGGTGCGGGCACAGATACGCAGTATTTT.

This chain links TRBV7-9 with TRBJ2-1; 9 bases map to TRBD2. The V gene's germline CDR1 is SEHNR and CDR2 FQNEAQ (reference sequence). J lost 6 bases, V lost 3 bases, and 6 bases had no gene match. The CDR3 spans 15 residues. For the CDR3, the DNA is TGTGCCAGCAGCTTGACACTGACTAGCGGCAATGAGCAGTTCTTC. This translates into CASSLTLTSGNEQFF.

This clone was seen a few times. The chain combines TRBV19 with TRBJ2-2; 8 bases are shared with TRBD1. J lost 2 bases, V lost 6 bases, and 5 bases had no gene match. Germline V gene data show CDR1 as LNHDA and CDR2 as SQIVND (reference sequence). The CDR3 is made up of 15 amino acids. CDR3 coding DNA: TGTGCCAGTAGCCGGACAGGGCCCAACACCGGGGAGCTGTTTTTT. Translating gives CASSRTGPNTGELFF.

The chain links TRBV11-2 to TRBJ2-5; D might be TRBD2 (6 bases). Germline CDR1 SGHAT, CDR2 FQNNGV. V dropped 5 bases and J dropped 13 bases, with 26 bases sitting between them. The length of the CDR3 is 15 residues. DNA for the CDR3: TGTGCCAGCAGCCCTCCCGGGGGTTTCGGCGAGACGTTGTACTTC. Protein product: CASSPPGGFGETLYF.

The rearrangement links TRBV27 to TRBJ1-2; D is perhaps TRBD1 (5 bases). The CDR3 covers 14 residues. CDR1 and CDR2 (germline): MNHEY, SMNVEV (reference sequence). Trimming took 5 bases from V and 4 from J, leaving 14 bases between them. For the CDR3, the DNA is TGTGCCAGCAGTCCCGGAAGGACACCCTATGGCTACACCTTC. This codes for CASSPGRTPYGYTF.

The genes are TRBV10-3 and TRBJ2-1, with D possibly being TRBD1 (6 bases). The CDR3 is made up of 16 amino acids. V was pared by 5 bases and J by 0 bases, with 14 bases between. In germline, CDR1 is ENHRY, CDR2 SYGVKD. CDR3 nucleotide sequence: TGTGCCATCAGTATTACCGGGACAAGCTCCTACAATGAGCAGTTCTTC. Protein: CAISITGTSSYNEQFF.

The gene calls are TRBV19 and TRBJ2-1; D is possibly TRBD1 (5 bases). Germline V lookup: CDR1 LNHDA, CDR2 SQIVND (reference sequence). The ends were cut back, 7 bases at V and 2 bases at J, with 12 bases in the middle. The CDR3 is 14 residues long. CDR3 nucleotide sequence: TGTGCCAGTATAGGGGCAACAGCCTACAATGAGCAGTTCTTC. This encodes CASIGATAYNEQFF.

The CDR3 reads CSVGTGPQETQYF. CDR3 sequence (DNA): TGCAGCGTTGGGACAGGTCCTCAAGAGACCCAGTACTTC. The rearrangement uses TRBV29-1 and TRBJ2-5; 7 positions agree with TRBD1. The CDR3 runs to 13 residues. The ends lost 4 bases at V and 2 bases at J; junction bases unmatched: 4. CDR1 SQVTM and CDR2 ANQGSEA come from the germline V gene.

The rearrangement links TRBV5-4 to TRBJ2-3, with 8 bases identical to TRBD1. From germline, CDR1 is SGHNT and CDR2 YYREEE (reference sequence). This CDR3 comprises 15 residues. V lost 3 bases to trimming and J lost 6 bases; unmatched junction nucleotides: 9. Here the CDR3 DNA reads TGTGCCAGCAGCTCCCGGACAGGGTCGGCGGATACGCAGTATTTT. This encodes CASSSRTGSADTQYF.

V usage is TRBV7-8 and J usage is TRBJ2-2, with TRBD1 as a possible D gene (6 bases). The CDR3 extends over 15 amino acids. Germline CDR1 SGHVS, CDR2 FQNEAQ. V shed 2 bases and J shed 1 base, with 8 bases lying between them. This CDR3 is CASSLPRGNTGELFF. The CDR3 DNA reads TGTGCCAGCAGCTTACCCAGGGGGAACACCGGGGAGCTGTTTTTT.

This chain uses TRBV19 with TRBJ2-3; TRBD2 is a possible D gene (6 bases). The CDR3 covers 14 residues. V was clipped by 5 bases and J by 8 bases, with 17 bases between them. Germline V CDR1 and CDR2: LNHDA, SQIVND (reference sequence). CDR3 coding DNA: TGTGCCAGTAGTCCCAGGGACTCTGGTGGTACGCAGTATTTT. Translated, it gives CASSPRDSGGTQYF.

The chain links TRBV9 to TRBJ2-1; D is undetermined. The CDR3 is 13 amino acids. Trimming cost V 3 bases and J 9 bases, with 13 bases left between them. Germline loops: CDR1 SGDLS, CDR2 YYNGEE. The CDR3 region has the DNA TGTGCCAGCAGCGCAAGCCCCCCCCGTGAGCAGTTCTTC. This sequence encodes CASSASPPREQFF.

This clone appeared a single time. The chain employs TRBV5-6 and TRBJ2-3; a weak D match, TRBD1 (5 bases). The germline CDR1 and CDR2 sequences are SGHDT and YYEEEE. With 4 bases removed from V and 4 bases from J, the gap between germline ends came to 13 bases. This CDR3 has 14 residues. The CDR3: CASSALGPSDTQYF. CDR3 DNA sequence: TGTGCCAGCAGCGCTCTGGGGCCCTCAGATACGCAGTATTTT.

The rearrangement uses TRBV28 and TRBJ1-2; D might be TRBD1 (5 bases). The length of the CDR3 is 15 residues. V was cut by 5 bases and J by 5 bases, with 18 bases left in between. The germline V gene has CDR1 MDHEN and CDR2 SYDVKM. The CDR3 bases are TGTGCCAGCAGTCCCCCGGGGGGGAAGAGATATGGCTACACCTTC. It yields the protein CASSPPGGKRYGYTF.

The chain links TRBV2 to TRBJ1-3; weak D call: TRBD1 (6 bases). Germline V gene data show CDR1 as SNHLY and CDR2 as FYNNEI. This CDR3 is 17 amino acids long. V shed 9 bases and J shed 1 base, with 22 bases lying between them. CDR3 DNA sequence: TGTGCCAGTAGTTTATATGGACAGAAGAATTCTGGAAACACCATATATTTT. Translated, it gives CASSLYGQKNSGNTIYF.

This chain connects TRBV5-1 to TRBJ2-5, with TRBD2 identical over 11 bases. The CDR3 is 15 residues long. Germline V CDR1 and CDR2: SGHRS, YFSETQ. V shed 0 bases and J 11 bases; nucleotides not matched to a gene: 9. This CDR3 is CASSLAGTSGSGQYF. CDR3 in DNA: TGCGCCAGCAGCTTGGCTGGGACTAGCGGCTCAGGACAGTACTTC.

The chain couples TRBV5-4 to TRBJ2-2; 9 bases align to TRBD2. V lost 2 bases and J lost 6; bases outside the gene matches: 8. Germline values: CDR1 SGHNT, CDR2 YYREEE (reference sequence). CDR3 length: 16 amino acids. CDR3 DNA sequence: TGTGCCAGCAGCTTCCGCAGGCGGGAGGGGGCCGGGGAGCTGTTTTTT. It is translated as CASSFRRREGAGELFF.

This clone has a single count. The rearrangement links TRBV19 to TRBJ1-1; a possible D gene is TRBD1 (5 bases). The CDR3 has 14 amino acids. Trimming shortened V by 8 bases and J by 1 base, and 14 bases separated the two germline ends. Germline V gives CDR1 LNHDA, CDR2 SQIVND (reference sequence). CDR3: CASFGAGGNTEAFF. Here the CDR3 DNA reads TGTGCCAGTTTTGGGGCGGGGGGGAACACTGAAGCTTTCTTT. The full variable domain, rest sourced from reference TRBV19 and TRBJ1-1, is DGGITQSPKYLFRKEGQNVTLSCEQNLNHDAMYWYRQDPGQGLRLIYYSQIVNDFQKGDIAEGYSVSREKKESFPLTVTSAQKNPTAFYLCASFGAGGNTEAFFGQGTRLTVV.